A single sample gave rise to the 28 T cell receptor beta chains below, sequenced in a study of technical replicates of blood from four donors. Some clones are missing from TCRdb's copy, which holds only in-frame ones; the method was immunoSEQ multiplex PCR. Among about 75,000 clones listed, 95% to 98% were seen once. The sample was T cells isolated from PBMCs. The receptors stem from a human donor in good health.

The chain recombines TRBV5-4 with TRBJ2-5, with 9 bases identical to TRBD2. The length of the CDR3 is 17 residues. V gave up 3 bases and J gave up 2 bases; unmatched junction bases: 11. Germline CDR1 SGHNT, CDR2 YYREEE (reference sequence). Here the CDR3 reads CASSWGLAAVGQETQYF. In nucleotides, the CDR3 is TGTGCCAGCAGCTGGGGACTAGCCGCCGTCGGTCAAGAGACCCAGTACTTC.

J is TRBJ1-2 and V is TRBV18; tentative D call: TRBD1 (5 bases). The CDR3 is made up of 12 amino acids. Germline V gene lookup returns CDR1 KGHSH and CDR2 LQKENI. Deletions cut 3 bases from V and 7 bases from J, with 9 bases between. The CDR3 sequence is CASSPGGFGYTF. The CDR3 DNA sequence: TGTGCCAGCTCACCGGGGGGTTTTGGCTACACCTTC.

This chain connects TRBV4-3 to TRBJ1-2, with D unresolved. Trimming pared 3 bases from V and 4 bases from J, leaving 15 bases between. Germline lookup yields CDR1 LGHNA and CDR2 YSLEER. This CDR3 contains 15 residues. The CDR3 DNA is TGCGCCAGCAGCCATCTGGAGCGTTCAGTCTATGGCTACACCTTC. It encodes CASSHLERSVYGYTF.

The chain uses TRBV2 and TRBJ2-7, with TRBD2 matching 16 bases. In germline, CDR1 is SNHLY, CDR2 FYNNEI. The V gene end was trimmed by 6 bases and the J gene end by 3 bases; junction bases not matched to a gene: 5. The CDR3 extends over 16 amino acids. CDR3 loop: CASRGTSGRAGYEQYF. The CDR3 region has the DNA TGTGCCAGCAGAGGGACTAGCGGGAGGGCCGGCTACGAGCAGTACTTC.

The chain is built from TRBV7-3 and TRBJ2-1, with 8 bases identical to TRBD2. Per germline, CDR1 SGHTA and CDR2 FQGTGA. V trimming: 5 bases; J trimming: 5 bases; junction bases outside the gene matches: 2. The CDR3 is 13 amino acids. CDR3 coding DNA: TGTGCCAGCAGCCTTAGCGGGGACAATGAGCAGTTCTTC. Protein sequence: CASSLSGDNEQFF.

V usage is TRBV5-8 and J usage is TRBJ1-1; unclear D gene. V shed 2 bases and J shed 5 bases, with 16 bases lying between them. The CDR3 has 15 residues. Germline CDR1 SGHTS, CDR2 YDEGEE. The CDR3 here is CASSFPASGVTEAFF. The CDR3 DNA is TGTGCCAGCAGCTTTCCGGCCTCCGGGGTAACTGAAGCTTTCTTT.

The CDR3 reads CASSPLAGATDTQYF. The DNA for the CDR3 is TGTGCCAGCTCACCCCTCGCGGGAGCCACAGATACGCAGTATTTT. V is TRBV18 and J is TRBJ2-3, with 7 bases that match TRBD2. The J segment lost 2 bases and the V segment lost 3 bases, leaving 5 bases of the junction unmatched. This CDR3 has 15 amino acids. Germline CDR1 reads KGHSH; CDR2 reads LQKENI.

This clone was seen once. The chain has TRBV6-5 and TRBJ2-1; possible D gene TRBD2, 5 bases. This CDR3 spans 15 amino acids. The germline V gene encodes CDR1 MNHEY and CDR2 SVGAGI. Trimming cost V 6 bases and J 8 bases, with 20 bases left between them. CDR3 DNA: TGTGCCAGCAGCCATACCCGGGAAGGGAAGCATGAGCAGTTCTTC. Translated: CASSHTREGKHEQFF.

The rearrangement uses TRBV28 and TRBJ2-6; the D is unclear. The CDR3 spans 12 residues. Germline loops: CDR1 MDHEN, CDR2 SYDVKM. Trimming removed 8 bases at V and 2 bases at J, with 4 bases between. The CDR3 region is CASGAGANVLTF. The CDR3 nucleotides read TGTGCCAGCGGAGCTGGGGCCAACGTCCTGACTTTC. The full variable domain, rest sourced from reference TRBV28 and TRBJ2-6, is DVKVTQSSRYLVKRTGEKVFLECVQDMDHENMFWYRQDPGLGLRLIYFSYDVKMKEKGDIPEGYSVSREKKERFSLILESASTNQTSMYLCASGAGANVLTFGAGSRLTVL.

The CDR3 DNA reads as TGTGCCAGCAGTTACGACGGGAGGTCGAATGGCTACACCTTC. This encodes CASSYDGRSNGYTF. The genes are TRBV6-6 and TRBJ1-2, with D unclear. The CDR3 length is 14 residues. Germline-derived CDR1 and CDR2 are MNHNY and SVGAGI (reference sequence). V was cut by 2 bases and J by 6 bases, with 13 bases left in between.

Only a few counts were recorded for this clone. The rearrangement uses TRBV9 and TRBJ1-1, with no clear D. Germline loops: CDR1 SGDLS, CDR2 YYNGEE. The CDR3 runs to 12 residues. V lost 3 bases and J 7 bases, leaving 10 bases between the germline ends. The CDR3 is CASSDIPGEAFF. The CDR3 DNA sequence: TGTGCCAGCAGCGATATTCCAGGTGAAGCTTTCTTT.

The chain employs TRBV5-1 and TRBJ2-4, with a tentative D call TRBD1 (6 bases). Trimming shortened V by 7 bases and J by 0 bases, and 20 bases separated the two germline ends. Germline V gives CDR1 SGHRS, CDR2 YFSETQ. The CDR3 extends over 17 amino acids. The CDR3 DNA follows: TGCGCCAGCTCCTCCTCCGGGACAACTCTAGCCAAAAACATTCAGTACTTC. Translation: CASSSSGTTLAKNIQYF.

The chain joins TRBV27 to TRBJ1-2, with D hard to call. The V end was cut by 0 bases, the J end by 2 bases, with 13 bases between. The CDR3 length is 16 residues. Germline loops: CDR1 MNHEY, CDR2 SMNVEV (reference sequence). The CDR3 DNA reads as TGTGCCAGCAGTTTATCCAGGAAGGTGCAAAACTATGGCTACACCTTC. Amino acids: CASSLSRKVQNYGYTF.

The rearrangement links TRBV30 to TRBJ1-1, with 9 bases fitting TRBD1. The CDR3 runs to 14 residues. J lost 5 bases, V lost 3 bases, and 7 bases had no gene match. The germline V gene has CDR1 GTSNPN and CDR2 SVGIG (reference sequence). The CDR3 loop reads CAWRPGQGLTEAFF. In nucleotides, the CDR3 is TGTGCCTGGAGACCGGGACAGGGATTGACTGAAGCTTTCTTT.

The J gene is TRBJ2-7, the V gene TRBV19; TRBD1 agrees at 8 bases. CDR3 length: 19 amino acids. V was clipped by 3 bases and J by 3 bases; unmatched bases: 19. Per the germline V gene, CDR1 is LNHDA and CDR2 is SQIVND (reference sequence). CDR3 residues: CASSIFVTGEYWTNYEQYF. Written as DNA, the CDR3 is TGTGCCAGTAGTATCTTCGTGACAGGGGAATATTGGACTAACTACGAGCAGTACTTC.

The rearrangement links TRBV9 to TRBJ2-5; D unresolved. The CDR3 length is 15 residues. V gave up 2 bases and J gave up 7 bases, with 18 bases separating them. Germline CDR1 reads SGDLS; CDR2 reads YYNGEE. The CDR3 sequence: CASSVSGTTLVTQYF. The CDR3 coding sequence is TGTGCCAGCAGCGTTTCTGGCACTACATTAGTGACCCAGTACTTC. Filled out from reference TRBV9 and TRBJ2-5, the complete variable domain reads DSGVTQTPKHLITATGQRVTLRCSPRSGDLSVYWYQQSLDQGLQFLIQYYNGEERAKGNILERFSAQQFPDLHSELNLSSLELGDSALYFCASSVSGTTLVTQYFGPGTRLLVL.

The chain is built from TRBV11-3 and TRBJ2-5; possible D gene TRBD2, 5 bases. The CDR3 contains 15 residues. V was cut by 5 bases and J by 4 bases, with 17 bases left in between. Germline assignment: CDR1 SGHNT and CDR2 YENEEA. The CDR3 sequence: CASSRGSPSGETQYF. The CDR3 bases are TGTGCCAGCAGCCGCGGGTCTCCCAGCGGAGAGACCCAGTACTTC.

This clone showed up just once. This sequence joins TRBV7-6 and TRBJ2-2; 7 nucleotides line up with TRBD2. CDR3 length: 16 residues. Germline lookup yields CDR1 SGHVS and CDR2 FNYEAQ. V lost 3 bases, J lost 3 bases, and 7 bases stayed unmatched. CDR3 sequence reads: CASSLELREHTGELFF. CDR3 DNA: TGTGCCAGCAGCTTGGAATTGCGGGAGCACACCGGGGAGCTGTTTTTT.

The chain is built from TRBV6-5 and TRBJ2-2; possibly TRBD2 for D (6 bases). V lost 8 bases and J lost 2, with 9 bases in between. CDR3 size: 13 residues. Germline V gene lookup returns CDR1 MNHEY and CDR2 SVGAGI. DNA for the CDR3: TGTGCCAGCTCTAGCGTAAACACCGGGGAGCTGTTTTTT. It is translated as CASSSVNTGELFF.

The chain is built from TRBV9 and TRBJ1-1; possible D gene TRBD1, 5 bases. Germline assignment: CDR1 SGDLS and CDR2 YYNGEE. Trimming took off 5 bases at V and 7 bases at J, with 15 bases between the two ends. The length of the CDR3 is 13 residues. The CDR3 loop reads CASSAGGSNEAFF. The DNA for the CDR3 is TGTGCCAGCAGTGCTGGGGGGTCCAATGAAGCTTTCTTT.

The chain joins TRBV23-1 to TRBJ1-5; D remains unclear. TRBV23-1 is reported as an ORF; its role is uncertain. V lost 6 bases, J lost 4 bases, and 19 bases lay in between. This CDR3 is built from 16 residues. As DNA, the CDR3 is TGCGCCAGCAGCGTTCCAGTTTGCGGGCGGAATCAGCCCCAGCATTTT. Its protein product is CASSVPVCGRNQPQHF.

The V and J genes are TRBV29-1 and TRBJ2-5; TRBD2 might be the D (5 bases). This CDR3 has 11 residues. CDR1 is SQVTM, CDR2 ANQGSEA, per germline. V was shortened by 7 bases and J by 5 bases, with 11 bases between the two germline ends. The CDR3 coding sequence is TGCAGCGCCAGGACTGGGGAGACCCAGTACTTC. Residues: CSARTGETQYF. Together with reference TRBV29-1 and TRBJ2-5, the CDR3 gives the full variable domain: SAVISQKPSRDICQRGTSLTIQCQVDSQVTMMFWYRQQPGQSLTLIATANQGSEATYESGFVIDKFPISRPNLTFSTLTVSNMSPEDSSIYLCSARTGETQYFGPGTRLLVL.

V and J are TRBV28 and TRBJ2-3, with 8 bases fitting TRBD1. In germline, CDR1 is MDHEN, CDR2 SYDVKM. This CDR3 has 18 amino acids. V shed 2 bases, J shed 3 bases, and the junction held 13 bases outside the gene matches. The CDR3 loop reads CASSLGTLRDRRTDTQYF. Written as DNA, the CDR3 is TGTGCCAGCAGTTTAGGAACCCTCCGGGACAGGAGAACAGATACGCAGTATTTT.

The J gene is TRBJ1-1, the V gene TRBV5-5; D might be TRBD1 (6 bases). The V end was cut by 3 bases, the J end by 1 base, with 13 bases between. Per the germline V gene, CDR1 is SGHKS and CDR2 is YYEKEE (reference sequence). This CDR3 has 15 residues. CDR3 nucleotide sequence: TGTGCCAGCAGCTATCAACCGACAGGGAACACTGAAGCTTTCTTT. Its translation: CASSYQPTGNTEAFF.

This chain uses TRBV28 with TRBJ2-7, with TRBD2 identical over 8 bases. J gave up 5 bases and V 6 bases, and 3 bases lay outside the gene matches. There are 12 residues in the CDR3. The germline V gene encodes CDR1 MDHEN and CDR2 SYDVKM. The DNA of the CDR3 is TGTGCCAGCAGGGGACTAGAGGACGAGCAGTACTTC. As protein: CASRGLEDEQYF.

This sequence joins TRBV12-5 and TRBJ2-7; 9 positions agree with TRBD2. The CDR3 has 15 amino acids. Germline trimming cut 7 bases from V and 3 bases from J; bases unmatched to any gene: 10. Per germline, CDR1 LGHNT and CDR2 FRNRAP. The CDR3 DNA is TGTGCTAGTGCGGAGCGGGAGGCACCGGTCTACGAGCAGTACTTC. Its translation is CASAEREAPVYEQYF.

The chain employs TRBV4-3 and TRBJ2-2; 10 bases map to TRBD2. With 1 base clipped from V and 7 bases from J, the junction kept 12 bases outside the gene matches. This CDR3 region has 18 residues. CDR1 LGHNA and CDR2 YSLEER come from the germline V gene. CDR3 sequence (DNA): TGCGCCAGCAGCCAAGTCTTCAGCGGGAGGGCCAATGGCGGGGAGCTGTTTTTT. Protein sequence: CASSQVFSGRANGGELFF.

The chain's CDR3 is CASSLVTSGSTDTQYF. For the CDR3, the DNA is TGCGCCAGCAGCTTGGTGACTAGCGGGAGCACAGATACGCAGTATTTT. This chain links TRBV5-1 with TRBJ2-3; 10 bases match TRBD2. The J segment lost 0 bases and the V segment lost 0 bases, leaving 1 base of the junction unmatched. The CDR3 length is 16 residues. CDR1 is SGHRS and CDR2 is YFSETQ in the germline V gene.